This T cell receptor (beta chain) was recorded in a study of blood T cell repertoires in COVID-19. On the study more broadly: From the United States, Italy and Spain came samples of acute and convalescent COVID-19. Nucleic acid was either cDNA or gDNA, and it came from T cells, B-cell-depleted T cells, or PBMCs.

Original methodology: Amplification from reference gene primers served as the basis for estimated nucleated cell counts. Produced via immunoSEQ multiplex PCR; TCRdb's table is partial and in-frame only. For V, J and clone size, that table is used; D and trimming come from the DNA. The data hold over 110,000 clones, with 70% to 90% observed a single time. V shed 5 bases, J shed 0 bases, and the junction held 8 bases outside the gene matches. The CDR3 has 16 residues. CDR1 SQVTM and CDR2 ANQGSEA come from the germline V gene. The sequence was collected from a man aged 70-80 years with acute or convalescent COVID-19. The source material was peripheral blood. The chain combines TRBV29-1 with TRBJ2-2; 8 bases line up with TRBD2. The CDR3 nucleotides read TGCAGCGTTCCGCGGGCTAGCGGGCCGAACACCGGGGAGCTGTTTTTT. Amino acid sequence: CSVPRASGPNTGELFF.